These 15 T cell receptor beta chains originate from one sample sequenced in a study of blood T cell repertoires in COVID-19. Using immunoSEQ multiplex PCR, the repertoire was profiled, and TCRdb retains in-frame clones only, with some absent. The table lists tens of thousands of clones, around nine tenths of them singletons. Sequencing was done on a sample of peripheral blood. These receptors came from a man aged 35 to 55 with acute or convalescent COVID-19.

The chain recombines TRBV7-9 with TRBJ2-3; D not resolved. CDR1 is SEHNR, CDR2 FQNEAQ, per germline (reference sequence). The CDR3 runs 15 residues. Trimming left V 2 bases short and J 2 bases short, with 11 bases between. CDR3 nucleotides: TGTGCCAGCAGCTTAACGTCTAGGCTCACAGATACGCAGTATTTT. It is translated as CASSLTSRLTDTQYF.

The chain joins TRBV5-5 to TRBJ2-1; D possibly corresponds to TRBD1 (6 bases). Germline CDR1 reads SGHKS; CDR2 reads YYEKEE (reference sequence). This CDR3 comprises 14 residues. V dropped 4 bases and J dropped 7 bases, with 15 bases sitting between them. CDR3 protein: CASSPLDRTNEQFF. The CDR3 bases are TGTGCCAGCAGCCCATTGGACAGAACGAATGAGCAGTTCTTC.

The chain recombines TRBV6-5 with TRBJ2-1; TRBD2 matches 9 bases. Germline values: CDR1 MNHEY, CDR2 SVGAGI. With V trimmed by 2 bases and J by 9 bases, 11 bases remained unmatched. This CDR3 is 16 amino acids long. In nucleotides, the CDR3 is TGTGCCAGCAGTTACGGTCTATTAGCGGGAGATGGTGAGCAGTTCTTC. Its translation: CASSYGLLAGDGEQFF.

The CDR3 reads CASSFPPGGYTF. Here the CDR3 DNA reads TGTGCCAGCAGTTTTCCTCCAGGGGGATACACCTTC. The chain has TRBV28 and TRBJ1-2, with TRBD1 matching 7 bases. CDR1 and CDR2 (germline): MDHEN, SYDVKM. There are 12 residues in the CDR3. The trim removed 3 bases at V and 11 bases at J, leaving 6 bases unmatched.

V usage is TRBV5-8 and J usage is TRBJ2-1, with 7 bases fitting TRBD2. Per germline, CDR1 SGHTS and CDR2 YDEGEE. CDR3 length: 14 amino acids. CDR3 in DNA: TGTGACTCGTCTAGGGGACTAACTTACAATGAGCAGTTCTTC. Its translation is CDSSRGLTYNEQFF.

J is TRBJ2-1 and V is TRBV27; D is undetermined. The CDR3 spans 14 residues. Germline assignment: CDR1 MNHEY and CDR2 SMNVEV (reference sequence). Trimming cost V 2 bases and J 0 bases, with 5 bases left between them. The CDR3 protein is CASSLQISYNEQFF. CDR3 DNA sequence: TGTGCCAGCAGTTTACAAATCTCCTACAATGAGCAGTTCTTC.

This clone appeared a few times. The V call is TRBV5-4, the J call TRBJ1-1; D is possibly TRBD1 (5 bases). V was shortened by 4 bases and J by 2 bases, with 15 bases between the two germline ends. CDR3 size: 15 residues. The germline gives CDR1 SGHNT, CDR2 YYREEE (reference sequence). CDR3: CASSRAGNRNTEAFF. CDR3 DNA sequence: TGTGCCAGCAGCAGAGCAGGGAATCGTAACACTGAAGCTTTCTTT.

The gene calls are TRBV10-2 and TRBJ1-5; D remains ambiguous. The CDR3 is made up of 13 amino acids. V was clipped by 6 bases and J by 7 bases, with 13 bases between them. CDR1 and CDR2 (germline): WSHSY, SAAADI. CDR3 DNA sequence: TGCGCCAGCAGAGGCCGGGATGGACAGCCCCAGCATTTT. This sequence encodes CASRGRDGQPQHF.

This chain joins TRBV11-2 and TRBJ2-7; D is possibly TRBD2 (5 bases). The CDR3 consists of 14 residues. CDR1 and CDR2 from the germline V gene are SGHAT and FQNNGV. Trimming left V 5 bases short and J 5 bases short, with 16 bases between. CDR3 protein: CASSLLRLLDEQYF. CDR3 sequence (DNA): TGTGCCAGCAGCCTTCTTCGACTATTGGACGAGCAGTACTTC.

The CDR3 protein is CASSQGREGYGYTF. The CDR3 nucleotides read TGCGCCAGCAGCCAAGGGAGGGAGGGCTATGGCTACACCTTC. The V gene is TRBV4-3, the J gene TRBJ1-2; D gene unclear. Germline loops: CDR1 LGHNA, CDR2 YSLEER. The CDR3 consists of 14 residues. V gave up 1 base and J gave up 4 bases, with 10 bases separating them.

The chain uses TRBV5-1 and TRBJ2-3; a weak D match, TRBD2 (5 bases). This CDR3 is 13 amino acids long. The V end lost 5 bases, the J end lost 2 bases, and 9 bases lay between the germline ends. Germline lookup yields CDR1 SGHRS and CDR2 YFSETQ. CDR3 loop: CASREAPTDTQYF. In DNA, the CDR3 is TGCGCCAGCAGGGAGGCGCCCACAGATACGCAGTATTTT.

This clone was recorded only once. The CDR3 nucleotides read TGTGCCAGCAGCCAAGACTCAGGCTGGTACGGCTACACCTTC. This gives the protein CASSQDSGWYGYTF. This chain links TRBV3-1 (or the pseudogene TRBV3-2) with TRBJ1-2; D is ambiguous. V was cut by 0 bases and J by 8 bases, with 13 bases left in between. This CDR3 comprises 14 residues. From germline, CDR1 is LGHDT and CDR2 YNNKEL (reference sequence).

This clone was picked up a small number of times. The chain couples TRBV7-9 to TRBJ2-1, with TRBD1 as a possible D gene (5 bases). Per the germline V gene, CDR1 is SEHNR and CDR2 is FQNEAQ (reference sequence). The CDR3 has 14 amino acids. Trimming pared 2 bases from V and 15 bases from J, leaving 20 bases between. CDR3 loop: CASSLKVEGQGPFF. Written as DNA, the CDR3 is TGTGCCAGCAGCTTAAAGGTTGAAGGTCAGGGTCCGTTCTTC.

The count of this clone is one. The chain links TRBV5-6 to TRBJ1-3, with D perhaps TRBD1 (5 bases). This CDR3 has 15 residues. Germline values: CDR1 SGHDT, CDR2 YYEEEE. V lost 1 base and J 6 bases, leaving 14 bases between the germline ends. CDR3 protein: CASSLSRGGVNTIYF. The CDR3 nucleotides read TGTGCCAGCAGCTTGTCGCGGGGAGGGGTAAACACCATATATTTT.

The DNA of the CDR3 is TGTGCTAGTGGCCGCGGACTAGCGGGATACGAGCAGTACTTC. Its translation: CASGRGLAGYEQYF. This chain uses TRBV12-5 with TRBJ2-7, with 12 bases fitting TRBD2. Trimming took 6 bases from V and 4 from J; bases not matched to a gene: 4. Germline CDR1 and CDR2: LGHNT and FRNRAP. The CDR3 is 14 amino acids.